The clone carrying this TCR beta chain was seen only a few times. Its antigen is unknown. The sample is drawn from a study of T cell repertoires in cytomegalovirus infection. As for the study in general: Public TCR beta signatures marked donors with CMV infection and the matching HLA.

Germline CDR1 is SQVTM and CDR2 is ANQGSEA. The CDR3 extends over 15 amino acids. J gave up 3 bases and V 6 bases, and 11 bases lay outside the gene matches. Each CDR3 protein gets one entry after TCRdb re-called the reads with MiXCR. The sample lists fewer than 550,000 distinct CDR3 sequences; approximately 10% were seen once. Whole-study findings and limits: What dominated the ex vivo response were HLA-C-restricted CMV-specific TCR beta clonotypes.

This sequence was found in a human donor in good health (CMV status not recorded). Some clones in this sample may be carry-over from other donors' samples. This chain links TRBV29-1 with TRBJ1-5; the match to TRBD1 covers 7 bases. The sample comprised PBMCs. The CDR3 DNA reads as TGCAGCGTCGTGACAGGGACTGACTACAATCAGCCCCAGCATTTT. This sequence encodes CSVVTGTDYNQPQHF.